This TCR beta chain was recovered during a study of CD8 T cells in ankylosing spondylitis listed by TCRdb under 2017. Looking at the study overall: The study profiled T cell receptor beta repertoires in healthy donors and ankylosing spondylitis patients to find disease-linked TCR variants. The full study cohort comprised about 23 ankylosing spondylitis patients and about a hundred healthy donors. Peripheral blood was sampled, and synovial fluid was also collected from ankylosing spondylitis patients.

Synovial fluid samples and blood samples obtained from the same ankylosing spondylitis patients were matched. Sequencing took place on an Illumina HiSeq 2500. Quantitative 5'-RACE with molecular barcodes was the method used to prepare the TCR beta libraries. In the paper's pipeline: To identify disease-linked TCR variants, a new computational method was used, one built on a probabilistic model of VDJ rearrangement. TCRdb passed the public sequencing reads through fastp at Q25 and MiXCR, retaining productive beta sequences. Each entry is one CDR3 protein sequence, shown with its most common DNA and genes. TCRdb's processing, not the authors', yielded these V and J calls. This sample has about 64,000 distinct CDR3 sequences in its table, and under 7.5% of those were observed once. Together, the top ten hold roughly 5% of the sample. In this sample, this clonotype turned up many times. Its cognate antigen has yet to be identified. No clone much larger than this one lies a single base away; base qualities are absent.

From cysteine to phenylalanine, the CDR3 is 15 amino acids long. Only CDR3 DNA remains: 45 bases, in frame from the first base. V was cut back by 10 bases and J by 0 bases, leaving a gap of 17 bases between them. The germline V gene sets CDR1 to MDHEN and CDR2 to SYDVKM. The research as a whole found: Significant enrichment of the disease-linked clones was reported in matched synovial fluid samples from ankylosing spondylitis patients. Blood from ankylosing spondylitis patients appeared to be characterized by a TCR beta motif composed of eight highly homologous amino acid variants. Some motif variants were previously reported in synovial fluid and blood of reactive arthritis patients, suggesting common disease-initiation mechanisms. The disease-linked clones had a CD8+ phenotype and were found at relatively low frequencies in peripheral blood.

The chain is made from TRBV28 and TRBJ2-3; TRBD2 is possibly the D segment (5 matching bases). The sequenced material came from synovial fluid, either unsorted or a sorted T cell fraction (not recorded which). This TCR was sampled from a male donor with ankylosing spondylitis. CDR3 loop: CATCRLATSTDTQYF. The DNA sequence is as follows: TGTGCCACTTGCCGCCTAGCTACGAGCACAGATACGCAGTATTTT.